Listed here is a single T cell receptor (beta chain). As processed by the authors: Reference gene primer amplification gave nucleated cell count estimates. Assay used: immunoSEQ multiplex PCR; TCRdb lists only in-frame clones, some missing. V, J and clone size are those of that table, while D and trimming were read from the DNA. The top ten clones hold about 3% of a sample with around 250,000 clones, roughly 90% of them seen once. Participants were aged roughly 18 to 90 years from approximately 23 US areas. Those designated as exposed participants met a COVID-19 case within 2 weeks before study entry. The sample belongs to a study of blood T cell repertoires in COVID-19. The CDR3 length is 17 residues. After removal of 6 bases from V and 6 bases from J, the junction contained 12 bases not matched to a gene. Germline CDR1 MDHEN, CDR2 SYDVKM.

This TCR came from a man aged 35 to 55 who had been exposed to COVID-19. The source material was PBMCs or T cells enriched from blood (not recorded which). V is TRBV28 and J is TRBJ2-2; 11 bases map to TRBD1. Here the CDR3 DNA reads TGTGCCAGCAGCCAACTTTTGAGGACAGGGGGCCCCGGGGAGCTGTTTTTT. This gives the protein CASSQLLRTGGPGELFF. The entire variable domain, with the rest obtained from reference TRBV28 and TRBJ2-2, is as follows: DVKVTQSSRYLVKRTGEKVFLECVQDMDHENMFWYRQDPGLGLRLIYFSYDVKMKEKGDIPEGYSVSREKKERFSLILESASTNQTSMYLCASSQLLRTGGPGELFFGEGSRLTVL.